This T cell receptor beta chain was sequenced during a study of T cell responses to AZD1222 COVID-19 vaccine. Study results and caveats: The donor group comprised mostly white British people and more females; the analysis possibly underestimated clonal diversity.

About this clone: Its antigen is still unknown.

The germline V gene has CDR1 LGHNA and CDR2 YNFKEQ. CDR3 size: 13 residues. V lost 4 bases and J 3 bases, leaving 9 bases between the germline ends. Libraries were prepared by immunoSEQ multiplex PCR; TCRdb keeps only in-frame clonotypes and omits some of them. The sample has 130,000 to 150,000 clones, about nine tenths seen once. The sequence came from an adult who received the AZD1222 COVID-19 vaccine. The sequenced sample was peripheral blood, obtained 28 days after the second AZD1222 dose. The genes are TRBV4-2 and TRBJ1-2; D gene ambiguous. The CDR3 bases are TGTGCCAGCAGCCCCCGTGGGGACTATGGCTACACCTTC. This sequence encodes CASSPRGDYGYTF.